One and the same sample provided the 17 T cell receptor beta chains below, sequenced in a study of CD8+ T cells in alopecia areata. cDNA prepared by RNA extraction and subsequent reverse transcription served as the template for sequencing. Using immunoSEQ multiplex PCR, the repertoire was profiled, and TCRdb retains in-frame clones only, with some absent. Of about 120,000 clones listed, 35% to 40% are singletons. The material sequenced was CD4+ T cells sorted from blood. Source of these receptors: a human donor with alopecia areata.

This clone was detected a few times. The V call is TRBV4-1, the J call TRBJ2-5; D is perhaps TRBD2 (5 bases). The V gene's germline CDR1 is MGHRA and CDR2 YSYEKL. Trimming cost V 4 bases and J 7 bases, with 16 bases left between them. The CDR3 has 14 amino acids. CDR3 loop: CASSPGLDRGTQYF. The CDR3 region has the DNA TGCGCCAGCAGCCCCGGACTGGACCGTGGGACCCAGTACTTC.

The genes are TRBV7-9 and TRBJ2-5; D is unclear. V was trimmed by 5 bases and J by 2 bases, leaving 9 bases between them. This CDR3 has 13 amino acids. CDR1 is SEHNR and CDR2 is FQNEAQ in the germline V gene (reference sequence). The CDR3 DNA reads as TGTGCCAGCAGCCAAGACGGTCAAGAGACCCAGTACTTC. This gives the protein CASSQDGQETQYF.

The chain joins TRBV5-1 to TRBJ2-1; 9 bases map to TRBD2. Germline values: CDR1 SGHRS, CDR2 YFSETQ. The CDR3 sequence is 14 residues long. The ends lost 1 base at V and 10 bases at J; junction bases unmatched: 6. CDR3 amino acids: CASSLMGGREEQFF. The CDR3 nucleotides are TGCGCCAGCAGCTTGATGGGCGGGAGGGAGGAGCAGTTCTTC. The complete variable domain, with remaining parts taken from reference TRBV5-1 and TRBJ2-1, reads KAGVTQTPRYLIKTRGQQVTLSCSPISGHRSVSWYQQTPGQGLQFLFEYFSETQRNKGNFPGRFSGRQFSNSRSEMNVSTLELGDSALYLCASSLMGGREEQFFGPGTRLTVL.

This clone came up a few times. This chain joins TRBV29-1 and TRBJ2-1; 12 bases match TRBD2. The CDR3 totals 11 residues. V was pared by 7 bases and J by 8 bases, with 0 bases of the junction left unmatched. Germline loops: CDR1 SQVTM, CDR2 ANQGSEA. The CDR3 reads CSASGRDEQFF. The DNA of the CDR3 is TGCAGCGCTAGCGGGAGGGATGAGCAGTTCTTC.

This chain connects TRBV6-6 to TRBJ2-7, with D unclear. The CDR3 totals 12 residues. CDR1 is MNHNY, CDR2 SVGAGI, per germline (reference sequence). Trimming pared 6 bases from V and 6 bases from J, leaving 12 bases between. Written as DNA, the CDR3 is TGTGCCAGCAGCAAAGGTGGCGCCGAGCAGTACTTC. It is translated as CASSKGGAEQYF.

V and J are TRBV4-1 and TRBJ2-2; no definite D call. The ends were cut back, 0 bases at V and 0 bases at J, with 5 bases in the middle. This CDR3 comprises 15 residues. Germline CDR1 reads MGHRA; CDR2 reads YSYEKL. CDR3 DNA sequence: TGCGCCAGCAGCCAAGATCAAGCGAACACCGGGGAGCTGTTTTTT. Protein product: CASSQDQANTGELFF.

The chain uses TRBV30 and TRBJ1-2; TRBD1 agrees at 8 bases. This CDR3 has 12 amino acids. The germline CDR1 and CDR2 sequences are GTSNPN and SVGIG (reference sequence). V was pared by 3 bases and J by 8 bases, with 5 bases of the junction left unmatched. The CDR3 region is CAWSQTGVGYTF. In DNA, the CDR3 is TGTGCCTGGAGCCAGACAGGGGTCGGCTACACCTTC.

This clone was recorded at least ten times. The V and J genes are TRBV7-2 and TRBJ1-1; 10 positions match TRBD1. The germline CDR1 and CDR2 sequences are SGHTA and FQGNSA. The ends lost 4 bases at V and 11 bases at J; junction bases unmatched: 7. This CDR3 has 13 residues. In nucleotides, the CDR3 is TGTGCCAGCAGCTCCGGACAGGGGGTGGTGGCTTTCTTT. Protein: CASSSGQGVVAFF.

This clone was seen a handful of times. The chain has TRBV29-1 and TRBJ2-7; 10 nucleotides agree with TRBD2. The V segment lost 7 bases and the J segment 1 base; nucleotides outside the gene matches: 4. The CDR3 is made up of 13 amino acids. Germline V gives CDR1 SQVTM, CDR2 ANQGSEA. CDR3 protein: CSARTSGSYEQYF. CDR3 DNA: TGCAGCGCCAGGACTAGCGGTTCCTACGAGCAGTACTTC.

The chain is built from TRBV6-5 and TRBJ2-7, with 10 bases matching TRBD2. Germline V gene lookup returns CDR1 MNHEY and CDR2 SVGAGI. This CDR3 is 15 amino acids long. Unmatched junction bases numbered 6, after V lost 4 bases and J lost 3 bases. DNA of the CDR3: TGTGCCAGCAGTTCTAGCGGGGGAAGGGGCTACGAGCAGTACTTC. Translation gives CASSSSGGRGYEQYF.

J is TRBJ2-4 and V is TRBV30; 13 nucleotides line up with TRBD2. Germline assignment: CDR1 GTSNPN and CDR2 SVGIG (reference sequence). J lost 6 bases, V lost 0 bases, and 8 bases had no gene match. The CDR3 length is 17 residues. The DNA of the CDR3 is TGTGCCTGGAGTGTGACCGGGACTAGCGGGAAACTAAACATTCAGTACTTC. It is translated as CAWSVTGTSGKLNIQYF.

This clone has more than one count but fewer than ten. This sequence joins TRBV13 and TRBJ2-3, with 7 nucleotides matching TRBD2. The CDR3 sequence is 15 residues long. Trimming at V came to 4 bases and at J to 6 bases, leaving 10 bases not matched to a gene. CDR1 and CDR2 from the germline V gene are PRHDT and FYEKMQ (reference sequence). As DNA, the CDR3 is TGTGCCAGCAGCTCAGATTCAGGGAGGGCGGATACGCAGTATTTT. Residues: CASSSDSGRADTQYF.

The V gene is TRBV20-1, the J gene TRBJ2-7; no firm D call. Germline CDR1 reads DFQATT; CDR2 reads SNEGSKA (reference sequence). CDR3 length: 11 amino acids. The V gene lost 5 bases and the J gene lost 5 bases, with 10 bases spanning the gap. CDR3 in DNA: TGCAGTGCTTCGAATAGAGACGAGCAGTACTTC. Its protein product is CSASNRDEQYF.

As DNA, the CDR3 is TGCAGCGTCCTACAGGGGGCTCGGGACGAGCAGTACTTC. Translated: CSVLQGARDEQYF. V is TRBV29-1 and J is TRBJ2-7; TRBD1 aligns across 9 bases. This CDR3 comprises 13 residues. CDR1 and CDR2 from the germline V gene are SQVTM and ANQGSEA. V was clipped by 6 bases and J by 5 bases; unmatched bases: 8.

V gene TRBV13 combines with J gene TRBJ2-3; maybe TRBD2 (6 bases). CDR3 size: 14 residues. V was shortened by 8 bases and J by 5 bases, with 17 bases between the two germline ends. CDR1 is PRHDT and CDR2 is FYEKMQ in the germline V gene (reference sequence). The CDR3 nucleotides are TGTGCCAGCGGGCGGGGAGTGTTAATAGATACGCAGTATTTT. It is translated as CASGRGVLIDTQYF. Drawing the rest from reference TRBV13 and TRBJ2-3, the complete variable domain is AAGVIQSPRHLIKEKRETATLKCYPIPRHDTVYWYQQGPGQDPQFLISFYEKMQSDKGSIPDRFSAQQFSDYHSELNMSSLELGDSALYFCASGRGVLIDTQYFGPGTRLTVL.

The chain carries TRBV5-1 and TRBJ2-5; 13 bases map to TRBD2. Unmatched junction bases numbered 6, after V lost 4 bases and J lost 6 bases. Germline CDR1 SGHRS, CDR2 YFSETQ. The CDR3 covers 15 residues. CDR3 sequence reads: CASSSGLAGVKTQYF. CDR3 bases: TGCGCCAGCAGCAGCGGACTAGCGGGAGTAAAGACCCAGTACTTC. The full variable domain, its missing parts supplied by reference TRBV5-1 and TRBJ2-5, is KAGVTQTPRYLIKTRGQQVTLSCSPISGHRSVSWYQQTPGQGLQFLFEYFSETQRNKGNFPGRFSGRQFSNSRSEMNVSTLELGDSALYLCASSSGLAGVKTQYFGPGTRLLVL.

The chain uses TRBV29-1 and TRBJ1-1; 8 bases map to TRBD1. The CDR3 contains 12 residues. The germline CDR1 and CDR2 sequences are SQVTM and ANQGSEA. The V segment lost 6 bases and the J segment 4 bases; nucleotides outside the gene matches: 4. CDR3 loop: CSVQGASTEAFF. CDR3 sequence (DNA): TGCAGCGTCCAGGGGGCGTCCACTGAAGCTTTCTTT. The whole variable domain, remainder taken from reference TRBV29-1 and TRBJ1-1, is SAVISQKPSRDICQRGTSLTIQCQVDSQVTMMFWYRQQPGQSLTLIATANQGSEATYESGFVIDKFPISRPNLTFSTLTVSNMSPEDSSIYLCSVQGASTEAFFGQGTRLTVV.